The clone carrying this TCR beta chain was seen a few times. The target antigen is unknown. This entry comes from a study of identical twins. The study, taken as a whole, reports: Out-of-frame TCR alpha sharing in monozygotic twins exceeded recombination model predictions.

This CDR3 has 17 residues. The ends lost 4 bases at V and 1 base at J; junction bases unmatched: 8. Using its own MiXCR run on the 5' RACE reads, TCRdb lists one record per CDR3 protein. The data show around 1.7 million distinct CDR3 sequences, around 33% seen once. The sequence was collected from a newborn girl in good health. Sequencing was done on a sample of cord blood. This rearrangement joins TRBV12-3 or TRBV12-4 to TRBJ2-1; 9 nucleotides line up with TRBD2. DNA for the CDR3: TGTGCCAGCAGTTGGGACGTGGCGGGAGGGTCCTACAATGAGCAGTTCTTC. It encodes CASSWDVAGGSYNEQFF.